The 17 T cell receptor beta chains below were found in one sample sequenced in a study of siplizumab effects on memory and regulatory T cells. The method was immunoSEQ multiplex PCR; TCRdb's version includes in-frame clones alone and lacks a portion of them. The repertoire holds some 100,000 clones, roughly 91% seen once, with around 13% in the top ten. The sequencing sample was made of non-Treg CD4+ T cells sorted from blood. These receptors came from a human donor in good health.

This chain links TRBV4-1 with TRBJ2-2; a possible D gene is TRBD2 (5 bases). Germline assignment: CDR1 MGHRA and CDR2 YSYEKL. Trimming removed 6 bases from V and 4 bases from J, with 18 bases in between. CDR3 length: 16 amino acids. The CDR3 DNA reads TGCGCCAGCAGACCGGCGGGCGGTGGAGGCACCGGGGAGCTGTTTTTT. Its protein product is CASRPAGGGGTGELFF.

This clone was seen just once. The rearrangement links TRBV6-5 to TRBJ1-3; D uncertain. The CDR3 extends over 13 amino acids. Germline loops: CDR1 MNHEY, CDR2 SVGAGI. V lost 0 bases and J lost 4, with 4 bases in between. CDR3 DNA: TGTGCCAGCAGTTACTCAAGGGGAAACACCATATATTTT. This sequence encodes CASSYSRGNTIYF.

The genes are TRBV10-1 and TRBJ2-1; possibly TRBD2 for D (6 bases). Germline lookup yields CDR1 WNHNN and CDR2 SYGVQD (reference sequence). V was cut by 8 bases and J by 9 bases, with 20 bases left in between. The CDR3 contains 14 residues. The CDR3 is CASPGSHRRIEQFF. DNA of the CDR3: TGCGCCAGCCCCGGGAGCCATCGCCGCATTGAGCAGTTCTTC.

Only one count was recorded for this clone. The rearrangement joins TRBV11-3 to TRBJ2-1; D uncertain. The V end was cut by 5 bases, the J end by 4 bases, with 9 bases between. CDR3 size: 13 residues. Germline V lookup: CDR1 SGHNT, CDR2 YENEEA. CDR3 DNA sequence: TGTGCCAGCAGCCAGACCATGTACAATGAGCAGTTCTTC. It encodes CASSQTMYNEQFF.

The chain employs TRBV4-1 and TRBJ2-7, with TRBD2 matching 7 bases. The V segment lost 0 bases and the J segment 3 bases; nucleotides outside the gene matches: 8. This CDR3 spans 16 amino acids. The germline gives CDR1 MGHRA, CDR2 YSYEKL. The CDR3 bases are TGCGCCAGCAGCCAAGATCCCCCTAGCGGCCACTACGAGCAGTACTTC. As protein: CASSQDPPSGHYEQYF.

The rearrangement uses TRBV7-6 and TRBJ2-3; possibly TRBD1 for D (5 bases). CDR3 length: 13 residues. V was clipped by 7 bases and J by 0 bases, with 8 bases between them. Per the germline V gene, CDR1 is SGHVS and CDR2 is FNYEAQ. The CDR3 sequence: CASMTESTDTQYF. In nucleotides, the CDR3 is TGTGCCAGCATGACAGAGAGCACAGATACGCAGTATTTT.

The chain is built from TRBV7-9 and TRBJ2-7, with a weak D call TRBD1 (6 bases). Germline V CDR1 and CDR2: SEHNR, FQNEAQ (reference sequence). Trimming pared 5 bases from V and 2 bases from J, leaving 13 bases between. This CDR3 has 14 residues. The CDR3 spells CASSNRDRAYEQYF. CDR3 DNA sequence: TGTGCCAGCAGCAACAGGGACCGGGCCTACGAGCAGTACTTC.

V usage is TRBV5-1 and J usage is TRBJ2-1, with TRBD2 identical over 8 bases. With V trimmed by 7 bases and J by 5 bases, 14 bases remained unmatched. This CDR3 is 16 amino acids long. Germline V gives CDR1 SGHRS, CDR2 YFSETQ. The CDR3 loop reads CASEPLLAGGHNEQFF. For the CDR3, the DNA is TGCGCCAGCGAGCCTCTTCTTGCGGGAGGCCACAATGAGCAGTTCTTC.

V and J are TRBV14 and TRBJ2-1; TRBD2 matches 11 bases. The V gene's germline CDR1 is SGHDN and CDR2 FVKESK. With 3 bases clipped from V and 5 bases from J, the junction kept 9 bases outside the gene matches. The CDR3 is 17 amino acids. The CDR3, as DNA: TGTGCCAGCAGCCAGCCAGGACTAGCGGGTCCTGACAATGAGCAGTTCTTC. Protein: CASSQPGLAGPDNEQFF.

The chain employs TRBV7-3 and TRBJ1-4, with 9 bases identical to TRBD1. Germline V gives CDR1 SGHTA, CDR2 FQGTGA. V dropped 5 bases and J dropped 1; count of bases not matched to a gene: 2. The CDR3 runs 15 residues. The CDR3 coding sequence is TGTGCCAGCAGCGCGACAGGGGGAACTAATGAAAAACTGTTTTTT. It is translated as CASSATGGTNEKLFF.

The chain joins TRBV7-8 to TRBJ2-7, with unresolved D. Germline assignment: CDR1 SGHVS and CDR2 FQNEAQ. This CDR3 region has 11 residues. V was pared by 4 bases and J by 7 bases, with 8 bases between. CDR3 amino acids: CASSSLREQYF. The CDR3 coding sequence is TGTGCCAGCAGCTCCCTCCGGGAGCAGTACTTC.

This chain links TRBV29-1 with TRBJ2-5; possibly TRBD1 for D (6 bases). Germline-derived CDR1 and CDR2 are SQVTM and ANQGSEA. The length of the CDR3 is 13 residues. V was clipped by 7 bases and J by 7 bases, with 19 bases between them. The CDR3 loop is CSAHLGALGTQYF. The DNA of the CDR3 is TGCAGCGCCCATCTGGGGGCTTTGGGGACCCAGTACTTC.

V usage is TRBV4-3 and J usage is TRBJ2-2; D unresolved. Trimming stripped 10 bases from V and 0 bases from J, with 15 bases between. Germline V gives CDR1 LGHNA, CDR2 YSLEER. CDR3 length equals 15 residues. The CDR3 DNA reads TGCGCCACCCTCCCTCCCGGATCGAACACCGGGGAGCTGTTTTTT. Encoded protein: CATLPPGSNTGELFF.

In regard to this clone: Relative to the germline gene, one junction end is altered; a read error may explain this. J is TRBJ1-3 and V is TRBV5-1; the D gene is possibly TRBD1 (5 bases). From germline, CDR1 is SGHRS and CDR2 YFSETQ. The CDR3 spans 14 residues. CDR3 in amino acids: CASSPGQARNTIYF. The CDR3 DNA is TGCGCCAGCAGCCCGGGGCAGGCCCGAAATACCATATATTTT.

The chain employs TRBV28 and TRBJ1-1; D is possibly TRBD1 (6 bases). CDR1 and CDR2 (germline): MDHEN, SYDVKM. V lost 4 bases and J 3 bases, leaving 12 bases between the germline ends. The CDR3 has 14 residues. Written as DNA, the CDR3 is TGTGCCAGCAGTTCCTACAGGGTTTACACTGAAGCTTTCTTT. This encodes CASSSYRVYTEAFF. The whole variable domain, remainder taken from reference TRBV28 and TRBJ1-1, is DVKVTQSSRYLVKRTGEKVFLECVQDMDHENMFWYRQDPGLGLRLIYFSYDVKMKEKGDIPEGYSVSREKKERFSLILESASTNQTSMYLCASSSYRVYTEAFFGQGTRLTVV.

This clone was seen a handful of times. J is TRBJ1-5 and V is TRBV6-1; D ambiguous. The germline gives CDR1 MNHNS, CDR2 SASEGT. This CDR3 is 13 amino acids long. V lost 5 bases, J lost 10 bases, and 15 bases lay in between. The CDR3 loop is CASSPMDPIPQHF. CDR3 DNA sequence: TGTGCCAGCAGTCCCATGGACCCGATCCCCCAGCATTTT.

The chain has TRBV28 and TRBJ2-2, with TRBD1 as a possible D gene (5 bases). Trimming shortened V by 1 base and J by 5 bases, and 11 bases separated the two germline ends. CDR3 size: 15 residues. CDR1 MDHEN and CDR2 SYDVKM come from the germline V gene. The CDR3 loop is CASSLLGHSTGELFF. For the CDR3, the DNA is TGTGCCAGCAGTTTATTGGGGCATTCTACCGGGGAGCTGTTTTTT.